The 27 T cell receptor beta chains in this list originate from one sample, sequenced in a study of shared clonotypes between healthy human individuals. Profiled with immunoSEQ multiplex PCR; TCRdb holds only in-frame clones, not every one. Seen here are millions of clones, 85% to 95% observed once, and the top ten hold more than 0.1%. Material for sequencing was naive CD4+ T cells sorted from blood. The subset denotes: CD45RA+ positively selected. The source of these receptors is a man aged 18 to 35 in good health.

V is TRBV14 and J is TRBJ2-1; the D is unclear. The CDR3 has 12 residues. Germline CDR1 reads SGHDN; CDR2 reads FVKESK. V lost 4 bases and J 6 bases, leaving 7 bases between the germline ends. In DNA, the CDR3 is TGTGCCAGCAGCCCTTTGGGCAATGAGCAGTTCTTC. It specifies CASSPLGNEQFF. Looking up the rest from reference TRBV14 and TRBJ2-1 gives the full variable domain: EAGVTQFPSHSVIEKGQTVTLRCDPISGHDNLYWYRRVMGKEIKFLLHFVKESKQDESGMPNNRFLAERTGGTYSTLKVQPAELEDSGVYFCASSPLGNEQFFGPGTRLTVL.

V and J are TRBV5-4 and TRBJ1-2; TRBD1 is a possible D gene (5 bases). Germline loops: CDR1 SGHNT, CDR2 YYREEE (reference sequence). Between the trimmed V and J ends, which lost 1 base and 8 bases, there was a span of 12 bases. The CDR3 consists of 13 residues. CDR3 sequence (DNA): TGTGCCAGCAGCTTGCAAGACAGAGAAGGCTACACCTTC. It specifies CASSLQDREGYTF.

The CDR3 DNA sequence: TGTGCCAGCAGCCCGGCCTACGAGCAGTACTTC. Encoded protein: CASSPAYEQYF. The chain has TRBV14 and TRBJ2-7; D gene uncertain. The germline gives CDR1 SGHDN, CDR2 FVKESK. The CDR3 has 11 residues. V lost 4 bases, J lost 2 bases, and 3 bases lay in between. The variable domain in full, with the rest retrieved from reference TRBV14 and TRBJ2-7, is EAGVTQFPSHSVIEKGQTVTLRCDPISGHDNLYWYRRVMGKEIKFLLHFVKESKQDESGMPNNRFLAERTGGTYSTLKVQPAELEDSGVYFCASSPAYEQYFGPGTRLTVT.

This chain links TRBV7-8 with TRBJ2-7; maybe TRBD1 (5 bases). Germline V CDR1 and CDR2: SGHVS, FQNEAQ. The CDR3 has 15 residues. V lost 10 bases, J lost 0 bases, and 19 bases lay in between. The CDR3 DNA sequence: TGTGCCACCACGATTCAAGGGGCTAGCTCCTACGAGCAGTACTTC. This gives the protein CATTIQGASSYEQYF.

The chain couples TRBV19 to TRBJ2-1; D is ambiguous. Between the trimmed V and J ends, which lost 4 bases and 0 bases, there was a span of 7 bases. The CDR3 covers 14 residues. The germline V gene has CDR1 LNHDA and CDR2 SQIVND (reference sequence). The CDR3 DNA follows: TGTGCCAGTAGTAGCCCCTCCTCCTACAATGAGCAGTTCTTC. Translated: CASSSPSSYNEQFF.

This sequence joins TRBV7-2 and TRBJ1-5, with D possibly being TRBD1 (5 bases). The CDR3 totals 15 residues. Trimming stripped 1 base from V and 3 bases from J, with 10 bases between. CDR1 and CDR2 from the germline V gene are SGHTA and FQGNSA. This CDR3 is CASSLDGGTNQPQHF. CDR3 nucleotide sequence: TGTGCCAGCAGCTTAGATGGAGGGACCAATCAGCCCCAGCATTTT. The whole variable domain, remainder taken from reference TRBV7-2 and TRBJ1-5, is GAGVSQSPSNKVTEKGKDVELRCDPISGHTALYWYRQSLGQGLEFLIYFQGNSAPDKSGLPSDRFSAERTGGSVSTLTIQRTQQEDSAVYLCASSLDGGTNQPQHFGDGTRLSIL.

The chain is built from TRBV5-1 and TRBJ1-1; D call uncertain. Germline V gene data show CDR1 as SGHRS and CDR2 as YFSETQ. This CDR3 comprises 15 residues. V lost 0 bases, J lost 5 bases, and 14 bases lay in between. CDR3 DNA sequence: TGCGCCAGCAGCTTGGAAGTGTTCTCGGGAACTGAAGCTTTCTTT. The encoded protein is CASSLEVFSGTEAFF.

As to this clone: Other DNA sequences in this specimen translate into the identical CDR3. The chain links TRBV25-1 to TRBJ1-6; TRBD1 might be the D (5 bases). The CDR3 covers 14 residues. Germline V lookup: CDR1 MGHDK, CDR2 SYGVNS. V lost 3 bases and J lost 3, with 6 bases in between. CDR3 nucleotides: TGTGCCAGCAGTGACCAGGGCTATAATTCACCCCTCCACTTT. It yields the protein CASSDQGYNSPLHF. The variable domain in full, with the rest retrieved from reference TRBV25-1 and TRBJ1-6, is EADIYQTPRYLVIGTGKKITLECSQTMGHDKMYWYQQDPGMELHLIHYSYGVNSTEKGDLSSESTVSRIRTEHFPLTLESARPSHTSQYLCASSDQGYNSPLHFGNGTRLTVT.

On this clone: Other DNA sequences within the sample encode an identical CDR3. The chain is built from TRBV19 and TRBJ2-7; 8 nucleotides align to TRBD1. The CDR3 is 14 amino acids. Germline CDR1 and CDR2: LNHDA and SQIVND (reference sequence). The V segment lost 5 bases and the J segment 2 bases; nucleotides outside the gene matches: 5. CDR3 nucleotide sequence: TGTGCCAGTAGTGTCCAGGGGGCCCCCTACGAGCAGTACTTC. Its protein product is CASSVQGAPYEQYF.

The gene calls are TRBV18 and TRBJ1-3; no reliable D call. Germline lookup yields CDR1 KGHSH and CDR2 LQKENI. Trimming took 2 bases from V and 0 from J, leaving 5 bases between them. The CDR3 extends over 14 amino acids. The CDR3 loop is CASSPALSGNTIYF. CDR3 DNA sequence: TGTGCCAGCTCACCAGCACTCTCTGGAAACACCATATATTTT.

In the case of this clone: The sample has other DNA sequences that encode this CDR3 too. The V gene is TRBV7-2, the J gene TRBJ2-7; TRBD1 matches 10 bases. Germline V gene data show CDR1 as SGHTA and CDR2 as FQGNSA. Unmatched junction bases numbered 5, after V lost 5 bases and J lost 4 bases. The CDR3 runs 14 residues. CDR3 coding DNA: TGTGCCAGCAGCCCGGACAGGGGGTCGTACGAGCAGTACTTC. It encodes CASSPDRGSYEQYF.

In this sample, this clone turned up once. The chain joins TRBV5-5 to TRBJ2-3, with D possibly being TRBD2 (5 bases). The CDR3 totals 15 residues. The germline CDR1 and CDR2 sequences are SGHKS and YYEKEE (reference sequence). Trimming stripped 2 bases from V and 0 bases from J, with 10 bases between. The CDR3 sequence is CASSFSSSSTDTQYF. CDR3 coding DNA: TGTGCCAGCAGCTTCTCTAGCAGCAGCACAGATACGCAGTATTTT. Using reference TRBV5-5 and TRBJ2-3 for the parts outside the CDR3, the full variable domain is DAGVTQSPTHLIKTRGQQVTLRCSPISGHKSVSWYQQVLGQGPQFIFQYYEKEERGRGNFPDRFSARQFPNYSSELNVNALLLGDSALYLCASSFSSSSTDTQYFGPGTRLTVL.

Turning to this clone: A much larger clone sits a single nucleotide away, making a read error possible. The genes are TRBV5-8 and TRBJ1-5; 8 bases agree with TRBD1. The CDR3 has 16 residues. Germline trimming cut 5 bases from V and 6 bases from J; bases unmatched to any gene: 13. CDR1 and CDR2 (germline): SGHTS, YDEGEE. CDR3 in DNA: TGTGCCAGCAGATCACGGACAGGGTTCGTCAGTCAGCCCCAGCATTTT. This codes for CASRSRTGFVSQPQHF.

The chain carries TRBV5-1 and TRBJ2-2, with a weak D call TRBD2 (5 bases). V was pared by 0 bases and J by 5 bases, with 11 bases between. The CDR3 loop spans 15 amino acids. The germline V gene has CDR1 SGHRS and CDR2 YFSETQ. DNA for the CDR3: TGCGCCAGCAGCTTGGTGTCCGGGAAAACCGGGGAGCTGTTTTTT. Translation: CASSLVSGKTGELFF.

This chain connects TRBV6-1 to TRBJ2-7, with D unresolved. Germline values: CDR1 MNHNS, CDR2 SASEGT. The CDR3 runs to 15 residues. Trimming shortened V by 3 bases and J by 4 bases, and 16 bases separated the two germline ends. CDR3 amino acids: CASSDLSVRVYEQYF. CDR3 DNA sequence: TGTGCCAGCAGTGACCTCTCCGTCCGGGTTTACGAGCAGTACTTC.

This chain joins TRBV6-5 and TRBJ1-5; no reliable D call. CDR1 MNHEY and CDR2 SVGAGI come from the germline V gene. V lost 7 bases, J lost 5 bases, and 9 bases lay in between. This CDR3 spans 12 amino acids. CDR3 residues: CASIRADQPQHF. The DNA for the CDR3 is TGTGCCAGCATACGGGCTGATCAGCCCCAGCATTTT.

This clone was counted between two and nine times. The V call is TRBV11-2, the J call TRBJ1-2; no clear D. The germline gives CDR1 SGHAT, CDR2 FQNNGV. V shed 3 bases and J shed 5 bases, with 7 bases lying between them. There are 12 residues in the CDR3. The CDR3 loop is CASSFALYGYTF. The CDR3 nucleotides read TGTGCCAGCAGCTTTGCTTTATATGGCTACACCTTC.

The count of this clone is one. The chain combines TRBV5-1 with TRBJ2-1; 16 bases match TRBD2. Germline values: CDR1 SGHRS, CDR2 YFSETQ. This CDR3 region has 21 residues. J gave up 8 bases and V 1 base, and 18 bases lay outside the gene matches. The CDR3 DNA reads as TGCGCCAGCAGCTTGCGAGCTCCCGGGACTAGCGGGAGGGCCGTTATCGATGAGCAGTTCTTC. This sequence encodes CASSLRAPGTSGRAVIDEQFF.

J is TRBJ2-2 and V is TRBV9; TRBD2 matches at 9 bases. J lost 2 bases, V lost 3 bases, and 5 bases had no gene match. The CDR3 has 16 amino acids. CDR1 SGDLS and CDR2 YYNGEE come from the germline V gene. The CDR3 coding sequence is TGTGCCAGCAGCGGTAGCGGGGGCCTAAACACCGGGGAGCTGTTTTTT. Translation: CASSGSGGLNTGELFF.

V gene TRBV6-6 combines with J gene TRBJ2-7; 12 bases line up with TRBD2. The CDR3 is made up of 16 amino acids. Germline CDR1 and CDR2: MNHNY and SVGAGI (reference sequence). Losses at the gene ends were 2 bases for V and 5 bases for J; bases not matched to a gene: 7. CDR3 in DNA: TGTGCCAGCAGTTACCACATACTAGCGGGAGGCCACGAGCAGTACTTC. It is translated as CASSYHILAGGHEQYF.

This CDR3 reads CASSEIKGAVTEQYF. CDR3 sequence (DNA): TGTGCCAGCAGTGAAATTAAGGGGGCGGTAACCGAGCAGTACTTC. The chain employs TRBV6-1 and TRBJ2-7, with TRBD1 matching 7 bases. The CDR3 totals 15 residues. J lost 6 bases, V lost 2 bases, and 10 bases had no gene match. Germline loops: CDR1 MNHNS, CDR2 SASEGT.

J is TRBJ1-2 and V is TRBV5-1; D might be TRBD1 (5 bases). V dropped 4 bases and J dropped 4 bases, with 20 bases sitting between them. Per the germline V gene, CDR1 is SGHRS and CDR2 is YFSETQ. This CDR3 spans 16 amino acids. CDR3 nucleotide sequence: TGCGCCAGCAGCCTCGGGACTGGCCTTTCTCCCTATGGCTACACCTTC. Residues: CASSLGTGLSPYGYTF.

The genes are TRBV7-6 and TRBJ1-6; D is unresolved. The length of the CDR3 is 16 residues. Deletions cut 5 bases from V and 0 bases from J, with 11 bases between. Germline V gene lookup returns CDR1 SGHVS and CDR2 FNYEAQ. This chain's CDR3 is CASSPGLYSYNSPLHF. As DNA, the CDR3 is TGTGCCAGCAGCCCGGGTCTCTACTCCTATAATTCACCCCTCCACTTT.

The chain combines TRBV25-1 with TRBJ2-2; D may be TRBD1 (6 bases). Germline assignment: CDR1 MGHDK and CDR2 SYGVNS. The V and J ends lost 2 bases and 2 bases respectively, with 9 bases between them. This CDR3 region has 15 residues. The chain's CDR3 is CASSEGGGNTGELFF. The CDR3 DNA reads TGTGCCAGCAGTGAAGGGGGCGGTAACACCGGGGAGCTGTTTTTT.

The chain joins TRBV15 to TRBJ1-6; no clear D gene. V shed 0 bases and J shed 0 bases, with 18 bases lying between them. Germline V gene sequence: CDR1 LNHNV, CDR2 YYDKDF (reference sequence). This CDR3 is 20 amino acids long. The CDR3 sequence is CATSRDLGAGKSSYNSPLHF. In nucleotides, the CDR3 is TGTGCCACCAGCAGAGATCTTGGCGCGGGAAAGAGCTCCTATAATTCACCCCTCCACTTT.

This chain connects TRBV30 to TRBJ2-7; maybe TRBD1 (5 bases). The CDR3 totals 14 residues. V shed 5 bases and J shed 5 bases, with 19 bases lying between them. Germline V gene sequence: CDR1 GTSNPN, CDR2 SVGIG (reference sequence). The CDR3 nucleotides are TGTGCCTGGGGGTCGGCGGCAAGGGGAAACGAGCAGTACTTC. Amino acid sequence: CAWGSAARGNEQYF.

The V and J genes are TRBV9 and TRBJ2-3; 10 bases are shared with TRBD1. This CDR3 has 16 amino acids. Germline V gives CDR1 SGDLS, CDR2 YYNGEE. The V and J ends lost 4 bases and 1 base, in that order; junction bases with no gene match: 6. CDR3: CASSKDRGRGTDTQYF. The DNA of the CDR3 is TGTGCCAGCAGCAAGGACAGGGGGAGGGGCACAGATACGCAGTATTTT.